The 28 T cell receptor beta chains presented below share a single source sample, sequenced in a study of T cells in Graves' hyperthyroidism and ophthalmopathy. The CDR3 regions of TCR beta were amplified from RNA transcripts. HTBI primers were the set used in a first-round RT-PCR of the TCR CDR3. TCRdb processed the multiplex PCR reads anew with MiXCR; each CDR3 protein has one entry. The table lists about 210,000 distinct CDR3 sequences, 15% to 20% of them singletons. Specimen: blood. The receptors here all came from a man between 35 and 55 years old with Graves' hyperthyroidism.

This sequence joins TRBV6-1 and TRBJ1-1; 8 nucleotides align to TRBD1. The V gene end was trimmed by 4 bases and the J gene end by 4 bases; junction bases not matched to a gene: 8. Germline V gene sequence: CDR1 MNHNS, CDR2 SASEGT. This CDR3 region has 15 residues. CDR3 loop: CASSVNQGAGTEAFF. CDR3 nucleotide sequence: TGTGCCAGCAGTGTCAATCAGGGGGCTGGCACTGAAGCTTTCTTT.

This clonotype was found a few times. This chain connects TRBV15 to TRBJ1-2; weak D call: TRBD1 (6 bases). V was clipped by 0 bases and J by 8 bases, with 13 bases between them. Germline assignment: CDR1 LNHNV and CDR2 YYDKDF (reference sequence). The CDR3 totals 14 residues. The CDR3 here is CATSRDRVGGGYTF. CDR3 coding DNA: TGTGCCACCAGCAGAGACAGGGTTGGGGGCGGCTACACCTTC.

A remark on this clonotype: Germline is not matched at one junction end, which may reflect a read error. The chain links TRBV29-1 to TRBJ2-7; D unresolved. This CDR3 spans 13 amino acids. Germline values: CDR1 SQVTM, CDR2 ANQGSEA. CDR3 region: CSVEENSSYERYF. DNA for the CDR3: TGCAGCGTCGAAGAAAACAGCTCCTACGAGCGGTACTTC.

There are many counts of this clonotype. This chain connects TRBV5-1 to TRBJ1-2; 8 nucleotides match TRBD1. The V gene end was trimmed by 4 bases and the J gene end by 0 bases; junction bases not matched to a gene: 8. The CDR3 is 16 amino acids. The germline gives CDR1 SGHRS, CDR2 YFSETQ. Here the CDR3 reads CASSPWTGQANYGYTF. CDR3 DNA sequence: TGCGCCAGCAGCCCGTGGACAGGGCAAGCTAACTATGGCTACACCTTC. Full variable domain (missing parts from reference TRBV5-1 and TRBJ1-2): KAGVTQTPRYLIKTRGQQVTLSCSPISGHRSVSWYQQTPGQGLQFLFEYFSETQRNKGNFPGRFSGRQFSNSRSEMNVSTLELGDSALYLCASSPWTGQANYGYTFGSGTRLTVV.

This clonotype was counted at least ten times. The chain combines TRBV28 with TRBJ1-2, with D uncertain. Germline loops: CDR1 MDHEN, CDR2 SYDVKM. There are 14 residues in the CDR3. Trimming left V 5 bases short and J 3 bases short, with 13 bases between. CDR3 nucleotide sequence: TGTGCCAGCAGTGACCCGGGGAGTTACTATGGCTACACCTTC. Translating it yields CASSDPGSYYGYTF.

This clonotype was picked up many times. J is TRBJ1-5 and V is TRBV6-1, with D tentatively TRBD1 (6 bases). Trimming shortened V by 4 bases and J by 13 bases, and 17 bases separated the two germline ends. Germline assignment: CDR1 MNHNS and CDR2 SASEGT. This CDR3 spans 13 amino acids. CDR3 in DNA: TGTGCCAGCAGTGTACTCTCGACAGGACCTCAGCATTTT. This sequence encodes CASSVLSTGPQHF.

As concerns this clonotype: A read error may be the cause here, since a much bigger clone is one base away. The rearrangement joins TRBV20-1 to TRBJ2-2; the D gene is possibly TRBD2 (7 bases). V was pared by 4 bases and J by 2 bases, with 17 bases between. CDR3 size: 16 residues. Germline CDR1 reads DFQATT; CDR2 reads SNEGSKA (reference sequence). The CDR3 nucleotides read TGCAGTGCTAAGGGCGCGGGGGCTTCTAACACCGGGGAGCTGTTTTTT. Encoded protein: CSAKGAGASNTGELFF.

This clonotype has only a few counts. The CDR3 here is CATSREIRTGGNQPQHF. CDR3 nucleotide sequence: TGTGCCACCAGCAGAGAGATCCGGACAGGGGGCAATCAGCCCCAGCATTTT. This rearrangement joins TRBV15 to TRBJ1-5, with TRBD1 matching 9 bases. CDR3 length: 17 amino acids. Germline CDR1 is LNHNV and CDR2 is YYDKDF (reference sequence). V shed 0 bases and J 2 bases; nucleotides not matched to a gene: 5. The variable domain in full, with the rest retrieved from reference TRBV15 and TRBJ1-5, is DAMVIQNPRYQVTQFGKPVTLSCSQTLNHNVMYWYQQKSSQAPKLLFHYYDKDFNNEADTPDNFQSRRPNTSFCFLDIRSPGLGDTAMYLCATSREIRTGGNQPQHFGDGTRLSIL.

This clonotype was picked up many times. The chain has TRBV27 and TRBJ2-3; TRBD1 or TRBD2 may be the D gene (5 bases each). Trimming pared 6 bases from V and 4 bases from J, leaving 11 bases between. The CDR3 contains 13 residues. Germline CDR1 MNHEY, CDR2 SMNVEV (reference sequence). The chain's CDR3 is CASRDLGADTQYF. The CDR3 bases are TGTGCCAGCAGGGACTTAGGGGCAGATACGCAGTATTTT.

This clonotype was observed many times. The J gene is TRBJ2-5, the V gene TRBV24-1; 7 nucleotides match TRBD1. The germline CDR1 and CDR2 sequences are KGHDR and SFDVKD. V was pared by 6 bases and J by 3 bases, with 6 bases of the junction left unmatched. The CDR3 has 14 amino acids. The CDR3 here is CATSTGQKEETQYF. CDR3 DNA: TGTGCCACCAGTACGGGACAGAAGGAAGAGACCCAGTACTTC.

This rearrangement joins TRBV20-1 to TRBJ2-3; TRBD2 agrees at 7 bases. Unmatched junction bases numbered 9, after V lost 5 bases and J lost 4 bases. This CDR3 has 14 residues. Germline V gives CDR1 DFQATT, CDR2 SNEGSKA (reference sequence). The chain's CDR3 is CSAPTSSVADTQYF. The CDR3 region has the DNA TGCAGTGCTCCGACTAGCAGCGTAGCAGATACGCAGTATTTT.

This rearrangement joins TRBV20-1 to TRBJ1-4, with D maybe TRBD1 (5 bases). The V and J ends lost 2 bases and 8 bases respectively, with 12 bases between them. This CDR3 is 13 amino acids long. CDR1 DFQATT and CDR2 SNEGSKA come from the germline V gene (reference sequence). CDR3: CSARKGKYEKLFF. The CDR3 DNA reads TGCAGTGCTAGAAAGGGGAAGTACGAAAAACTGTTTTTT.

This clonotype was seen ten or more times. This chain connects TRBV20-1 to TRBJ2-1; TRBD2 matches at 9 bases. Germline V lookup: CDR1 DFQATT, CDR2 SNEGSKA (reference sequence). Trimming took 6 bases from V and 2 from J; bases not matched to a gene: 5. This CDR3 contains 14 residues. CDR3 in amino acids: CSAPRGGAYNEQFF. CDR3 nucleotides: TGCAGTGCCCCCCGCGGGGGGGCCTACAATGAGCAGTTCTTC.

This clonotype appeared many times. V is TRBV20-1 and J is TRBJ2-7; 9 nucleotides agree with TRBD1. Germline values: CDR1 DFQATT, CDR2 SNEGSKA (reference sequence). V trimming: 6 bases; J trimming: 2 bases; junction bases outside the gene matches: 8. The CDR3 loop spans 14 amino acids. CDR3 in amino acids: CSALPGTGTYEQYF. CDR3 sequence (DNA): TGCAGTGCCCTACCCGGGACAGGGACCTACGAGCAGTACTTC.

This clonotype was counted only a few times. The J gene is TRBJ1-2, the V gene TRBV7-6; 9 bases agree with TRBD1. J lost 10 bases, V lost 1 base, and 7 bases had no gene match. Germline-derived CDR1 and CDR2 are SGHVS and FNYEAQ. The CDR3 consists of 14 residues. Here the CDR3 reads CASSLGGTGSAYTF. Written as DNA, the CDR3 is TGTGCCAGCAGCTTAGGTGGGACAGGGAGCGCCTACACCTTC.

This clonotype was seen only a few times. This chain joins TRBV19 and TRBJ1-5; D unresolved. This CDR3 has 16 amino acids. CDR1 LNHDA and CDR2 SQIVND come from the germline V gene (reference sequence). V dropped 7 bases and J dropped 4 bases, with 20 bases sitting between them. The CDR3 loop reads CASKSGADQGNQPQHF. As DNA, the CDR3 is TGTGCCAGTAAAAGCGGTGCCGACCAAGGGAATCAGCCCCAGCATTTT.

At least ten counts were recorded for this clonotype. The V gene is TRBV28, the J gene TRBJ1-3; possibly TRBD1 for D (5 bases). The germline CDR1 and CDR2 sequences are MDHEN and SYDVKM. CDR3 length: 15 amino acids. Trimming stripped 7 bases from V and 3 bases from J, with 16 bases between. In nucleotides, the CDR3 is TGTGCCAGCACTAGGCCAGGGAAAGATGGAAACACCATATATTTT. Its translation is CASTRPGKDGNTIYF. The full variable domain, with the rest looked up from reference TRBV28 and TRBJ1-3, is DVKVTQSSRYLVKRTGEKVFLECVQDMDHENMFWYRQDPGLGLRLIYFSYDVKMKEKGDIPEGYSVSREKKERFSLILESASTNQTSMYLCASTRPGKDGNTIYFGEGSWLTVV.

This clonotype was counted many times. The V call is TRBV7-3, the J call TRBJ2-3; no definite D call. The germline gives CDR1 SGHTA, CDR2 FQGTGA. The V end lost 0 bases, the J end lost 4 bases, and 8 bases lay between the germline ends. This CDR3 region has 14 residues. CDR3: CASSLTGPSDTQYF. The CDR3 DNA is TGTGCCAGCAGCTTAACAGGGCCTTCAGATACGCAGTATTTT. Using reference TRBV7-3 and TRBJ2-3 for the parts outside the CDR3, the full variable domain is GAGVSQTPSNKVTEKGKYVELRCDPISGHTALYWYRQSLGQGPEFLIYFQGTGAADDSGLPNDRFFAVRPEGSVSTLKIQRTERGDSAVYLCASSLTGPSDTQYFGPGTRLTVL.

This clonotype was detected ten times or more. This chain's CDR3 is CASSGGTIYEQYF. The DNA for the CDR3 is TGTGCCAGCAGCGGAGGGACAATCTACGAGCAGTACTTC. This chain links TRBV7-9 with TRBJ2-7; D possibly matches TRBD1 or TRBD2 (6 bases each). CDR1 is SEHNR and CDR2 is FQNEAQ in the germline V gene (reference sequence). Deletions cut 5 bases from V and 3 bases from J, with 11 bases between. The CDR3 contains 13 residues.

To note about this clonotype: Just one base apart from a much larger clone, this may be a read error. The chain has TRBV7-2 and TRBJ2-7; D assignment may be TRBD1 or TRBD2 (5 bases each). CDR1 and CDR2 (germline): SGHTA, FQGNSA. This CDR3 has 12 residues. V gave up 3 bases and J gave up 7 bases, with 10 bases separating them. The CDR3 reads CASSLGVAEQYF. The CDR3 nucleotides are TGTGCCAGCAGCTTGGGGGTGGCGGAGCAGTACTTC.

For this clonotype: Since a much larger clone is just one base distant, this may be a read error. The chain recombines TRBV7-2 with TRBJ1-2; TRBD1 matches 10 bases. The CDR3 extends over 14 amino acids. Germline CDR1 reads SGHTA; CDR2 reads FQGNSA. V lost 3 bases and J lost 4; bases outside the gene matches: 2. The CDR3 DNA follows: TGTGCCAGCAGCTTGGGACAGGGGTTCTATGGCTACACCTTC. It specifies CASSLGQGFYGYTF. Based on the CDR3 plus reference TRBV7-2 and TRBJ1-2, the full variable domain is GAGVSQSPSNKVTEKGKDVELRCDPISGHTALYWYRQSLGQGLEFLIYFQGNSAPDKSGLPSDRFSAERTGGSVSTLTIQRTQQEDSAVYLCASSLGQGFYGYTFGSGTRLTVV.

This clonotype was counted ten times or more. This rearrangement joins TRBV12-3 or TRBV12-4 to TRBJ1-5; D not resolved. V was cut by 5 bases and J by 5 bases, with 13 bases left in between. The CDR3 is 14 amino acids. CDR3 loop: CASSMLGLDQPQHF. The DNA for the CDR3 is TGTGCCAGCAGTATGTTAGGGCTGGATCAGCCCCAGCATTTT.

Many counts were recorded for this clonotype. This CDR3 reads CAWTATQGMGSPLHF. The CDR3 DNA is TGTGCCTGGACGGCCACCCAGGGGATGGGCTCACCCCTCCACTTT. V is TRBV30 and J is TRBJ1-6, with D perhaps matching TRBD1 (6 bases). Trimming removed 4 bases at V and 10 bases at J, with 20 bases between. The CDR3 length is 15 residues. The germline CDR1 and CDR2 sequences are GTSNPN and SVGIG (reference sequence).

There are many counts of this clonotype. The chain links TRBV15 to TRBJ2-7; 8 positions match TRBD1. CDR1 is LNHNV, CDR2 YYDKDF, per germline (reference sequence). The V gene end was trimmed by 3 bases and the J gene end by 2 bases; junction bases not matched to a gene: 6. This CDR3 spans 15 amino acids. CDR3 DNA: TGTGCCACCAGCAGCGGGCAGGGGGCCCCCTACGAGCAGTACTTC. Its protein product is CATSSGQGAPYEQYF.

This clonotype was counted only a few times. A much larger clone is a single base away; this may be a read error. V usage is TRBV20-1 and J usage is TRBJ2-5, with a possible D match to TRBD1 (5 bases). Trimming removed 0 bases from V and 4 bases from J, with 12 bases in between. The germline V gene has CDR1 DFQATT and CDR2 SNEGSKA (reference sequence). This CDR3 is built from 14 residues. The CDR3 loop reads CSARDWGSLETQYF. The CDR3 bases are TGCAGTGCTAGAGATTGGGGCAGCCTAGAGACCCAGTACTTC.

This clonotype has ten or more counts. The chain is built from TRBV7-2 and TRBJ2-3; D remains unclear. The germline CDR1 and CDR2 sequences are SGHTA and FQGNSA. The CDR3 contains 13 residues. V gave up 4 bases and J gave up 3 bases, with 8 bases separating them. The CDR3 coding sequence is TGTGCCAGCAGCTCGCAAGCGACAGATACGCAGTATTTT. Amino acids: CASSSQATDTQYF.

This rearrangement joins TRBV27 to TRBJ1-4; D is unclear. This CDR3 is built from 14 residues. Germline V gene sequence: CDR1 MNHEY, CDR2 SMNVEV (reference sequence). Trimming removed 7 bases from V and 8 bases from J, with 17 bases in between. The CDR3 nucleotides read TGTGCCAGCAATCTTCGGCCGGATGGGGAAAAACTGTTTTTT. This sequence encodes CASNLRPDGEKLFF.

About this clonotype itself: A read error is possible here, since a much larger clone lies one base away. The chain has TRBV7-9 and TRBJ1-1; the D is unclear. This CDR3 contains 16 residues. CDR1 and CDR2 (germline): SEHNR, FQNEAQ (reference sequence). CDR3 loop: CACSSGRSAVNTEAFF. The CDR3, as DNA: TGTGCCTGCAGCTCCGGACGGTCGGCCGTGAACACTGAAGCTTTCTTT.